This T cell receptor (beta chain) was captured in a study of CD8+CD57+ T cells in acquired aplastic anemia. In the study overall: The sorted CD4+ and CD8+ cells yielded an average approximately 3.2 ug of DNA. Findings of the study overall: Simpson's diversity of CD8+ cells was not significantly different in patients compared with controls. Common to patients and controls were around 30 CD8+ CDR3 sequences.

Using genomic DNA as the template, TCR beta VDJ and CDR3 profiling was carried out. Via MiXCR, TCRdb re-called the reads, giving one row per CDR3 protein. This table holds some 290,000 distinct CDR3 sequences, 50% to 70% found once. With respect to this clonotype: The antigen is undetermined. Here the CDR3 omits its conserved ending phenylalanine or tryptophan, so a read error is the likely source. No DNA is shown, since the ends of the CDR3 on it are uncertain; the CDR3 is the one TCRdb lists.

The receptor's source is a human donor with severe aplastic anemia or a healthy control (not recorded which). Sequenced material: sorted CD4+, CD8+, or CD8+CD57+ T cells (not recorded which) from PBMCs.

The CDR3 here is CATSRDGGGGYERYL. The chain combines TRBV15 with TRBJ2-7; the tabulated D call, TRBD1, remains unverified against the DNA. Both ends counted, the CDR3 spans 15 residues. Germline V lookup: CDR1 LNHNV, CDR2 YYDKDF (reference sequence).